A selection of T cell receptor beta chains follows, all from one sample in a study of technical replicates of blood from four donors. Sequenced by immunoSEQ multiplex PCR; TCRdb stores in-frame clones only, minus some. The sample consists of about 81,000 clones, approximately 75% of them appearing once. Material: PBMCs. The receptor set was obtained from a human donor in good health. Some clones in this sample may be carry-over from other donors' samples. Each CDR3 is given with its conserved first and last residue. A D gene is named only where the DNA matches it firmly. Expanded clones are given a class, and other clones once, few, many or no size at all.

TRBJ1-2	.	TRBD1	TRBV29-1	TGCAGCGTGGAGACCCAGGACAGGGGGCATAGGGCCTTC	CSVETQDRGHRAF
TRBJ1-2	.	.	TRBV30	TGTGCCTGGAGTACACTGACTAAGGGCTACACCTTC	CAWSTLTKGYTF
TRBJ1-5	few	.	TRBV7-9	TGCGGTGGCAATCAGCCCCAGCATTTT	CGGNQPQHF
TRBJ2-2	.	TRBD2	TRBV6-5	TGTGCCAGCAGTCGGGGGGGCCATTTGAGCGGGGAGCTGTTTTTT	CASSRGGHLSGELFF
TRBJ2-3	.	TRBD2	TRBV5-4	TGTGCCAGCAGCCTGAAGAGCGGGGGTAACACAGATACGCAGTATTTT	CASSLKSGGNTDTQYF
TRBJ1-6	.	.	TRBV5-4	TGTGCCAGCAGCTTGATCAGTTCCTATAATTCACCCCTCCACTTT	CASSLISSYNSPLHF
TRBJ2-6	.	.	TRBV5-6	TGTGCCAGCAGCTTTGGGGCCCGTCGGCCTTCTGGGGCCAACGTCCTGACTTTC	CASSFGARRPSGANVLTF
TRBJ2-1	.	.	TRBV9	TGTGCCAGCAGCGTAGAGTATGGGGGCCACGAGCAGTTCTTC	CASSVEYGGHEQFF
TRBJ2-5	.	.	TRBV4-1	TGCGCCAGCAGCCAAGATCTAGGACAATGGGAGACCCAGTACTTC	CASSQDLGQWETQYF
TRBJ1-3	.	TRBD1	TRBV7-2	TGTGCCAGCAGCTTAGTAGGGACAGGGGGCTCTGGAAACACCATATATTTT	CASSLVGTGGSGNTIYF
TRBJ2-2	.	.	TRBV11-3	TGTGCCAGCAGCTTAGTAAGGGGGACCGGGGAGCTGTTTTTT	CASSLVRGTGELFF
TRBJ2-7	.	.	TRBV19	TGTGCCAGTAGTAAGGGGGGGCGCACCTACGAGCAGTACTTC	CASSKGGRTYEQYF
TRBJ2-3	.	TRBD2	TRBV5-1	TGCGCCAGCAGCCCAAGCGGGGGGAGCACAGATACGCAGTATTTT	CASSPSGGSTDTQYF
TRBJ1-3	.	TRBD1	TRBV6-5	TGTGCCAGCAGTACAGGGGTTTCTGGAAACACCATATATTTT	CASSTGVSGNTIYF
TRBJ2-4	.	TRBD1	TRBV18	TGTGCCAGCTCACGCCGGGACAGGGACTACTTAGGGGGCAAAAACATTCAGTACTTC	CASSRRDRDYLGGKNIQYF
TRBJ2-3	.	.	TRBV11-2	TGTGCCAGCAGCCCCAGGGGCAGGGCAATAGATACGCAGTATTTT	CASSPRGRAIDTQYF
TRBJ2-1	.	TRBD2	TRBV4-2	TGTGCCAGCAGCCTCGGACTAGCGGGGGGAACCTACAATGAGCAGTTCTTC	CASSLGLAGGTYNEQFF
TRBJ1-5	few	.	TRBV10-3	TGTGCCATCGGCCCTGATAGCAATCAGCCCCAGCATTTT	CAIGPDSNQPQHF
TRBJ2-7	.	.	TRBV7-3	TGTGCCAGCAGCTCCGGGGGTGGGCCCTACGAGCAGTACTTC	CASSSGGGPYEQYF
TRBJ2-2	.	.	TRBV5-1	TGCGCCAGCAGCTTGGGTGGTCCAGCGACCACCGGGGAGCTGTTTTTT	CASSLGGPATTGELFF
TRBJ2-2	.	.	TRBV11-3	TGTGCCAGCAGCGGCCCGGCGACTCGGAGTGCGCGGGAGCTGTTTTTT	CASSGPATRSARELFF
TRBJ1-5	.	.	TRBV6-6	TGTGCCAGCAGTTTTTTCAGGGGAAGCAATCAGCCCCAGCATTTT	CASSFFRGSNQPQHF
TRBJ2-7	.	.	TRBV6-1	TGTGCCAGCAGTGGCGGACAGTTTTACGAGCAGTACTTC	CASSGGQFYEQYF
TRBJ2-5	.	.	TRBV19	TGTGCCAGTAACGGAGAGTATGGGACTCAAGAGACCCAGTACTTC	CASNGEYGTQETQYF
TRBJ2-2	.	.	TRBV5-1	TGCGCCAGCAGCTTGGGCAGGCCCAACACCGGGGAGCTGTTTTTT	CASSLGRPNTGELFF
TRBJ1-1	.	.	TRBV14	TGTGCCAGCAGCCAAGACTTCGGGGGTTTGTGGACTGAAGCTTTCTTT	CASSQDFGGLWTEAFF
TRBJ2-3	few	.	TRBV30	TGTGCCTGGTACTATGTACCAGATACGCAGTATTTT	CAWYYVPDTQYF
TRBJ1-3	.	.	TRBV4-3	TGCGCCAGCAGCCAAGTGGCGGGGTTCTCTGGAAACACCATATATTTT	CASSQVAGFSGNTIYF
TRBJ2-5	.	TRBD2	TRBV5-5	TGTGCCAGCAGCTTGGGGGGAGGGGTCCGGGAGACCCAGTACTTC	CASSLGGGVRETQYF
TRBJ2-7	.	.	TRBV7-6	TGTGCCAGCAGCTTATACCCCCTCGGGGGAGCGGGTAGCTCCTACGAGCAGTACTTC	CASSLYPLGGAGSSYEQYF
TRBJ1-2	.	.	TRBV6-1	TGTGCCAGCAGTGAAGGAGGTGGGGGGTTAGGCTATGGCTACACCTTC	CASSEGGGGLGYGYTF
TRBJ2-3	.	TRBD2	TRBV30	TGTGCCTGGAGTCTGGCGGGAGGCACAGATACGCAGTATTTT	CAWSLAGGTDTQYF
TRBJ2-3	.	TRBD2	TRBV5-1	TGCGCCAGCAGCCGGGGGTCTAGCGGGGGTTCAGATACGCAGTATTTT	CASSRGSSGGSDTQYF
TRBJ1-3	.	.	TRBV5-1	TGCGCCAGCAGCCCCCGGGTGCGTGAAAACACCATATATTTT	CASSPRVRENTIYF
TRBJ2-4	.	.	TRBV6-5	TGTGCCAGCACTGAGACGAGGGACATTCAGTACTTC	CASTETRDIQYF
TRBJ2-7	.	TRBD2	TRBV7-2	TGTGCCAGCAGCTTGGGACTAGATCCCTACGAGCAGTACTTC	CASSLGLDPYEQYF
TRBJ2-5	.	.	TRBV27	TGTGCCAGCAGAAGCGGGACACAAGAGACCCAGTACTTC	CASRSGTQETQYF
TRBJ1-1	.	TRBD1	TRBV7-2	TGTGCCAGCAGCTACAGGGGGAACACTGAAGCTTTCTTT	CASSYRGNTEAFF
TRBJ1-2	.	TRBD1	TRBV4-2	TGTGCCAGCAGCCAAGGACAGGGGGCGGGCTATGGCTACACCTTC	CASSQGQGAGYGYTF
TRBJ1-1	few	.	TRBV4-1	TGCGCCAGCAGCCAACCAACAGGGAACACTGAAGCTTTCTTT	CASSQPTGNTEAFF
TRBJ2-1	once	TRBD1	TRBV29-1	TGCAGCGTTCCTGAGGGGGCTACCTACAATGAGCAGTTCTTC	CSVPEGATYNEQFF
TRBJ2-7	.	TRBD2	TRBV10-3	TGTGCCATCAGCCTTAGCGGGAGCAACCCCGAGCAGTACTTC	CAISLSGSNPEQYF
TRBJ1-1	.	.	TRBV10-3	TGTGCCGCCCAGTCGGGTGTGAACACTGAAGCTTTCTTT	CAAQSGVNTEAFF
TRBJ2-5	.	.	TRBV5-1	TGCGCCAGCAGCTTGGGGACAGTAGAGACCCAGTACTTC	CASSLGTVETQYF
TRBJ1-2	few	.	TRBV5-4	TGTGCCAGCAGCTTGGATAGCAGCTGGAGGGCTAGTGGCTACACCTTC	CASSLDSSWRASGYTF
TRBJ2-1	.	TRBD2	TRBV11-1	TGTGCCAGCAGCTGGACCAGCGGGGGTCACAATGAGCAGTTCTTC	CASSWTSGGHNEQFF
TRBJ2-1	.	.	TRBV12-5	TGTGCTAGTGGTCGCAGTAATGAGCAGTTCTTC	CASGRSNEQFF
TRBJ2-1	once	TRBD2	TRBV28	TGTGCCAGCAGTCCCCGACTAGCGGGACCCAATGAGCAGTTCTTC	CASSPRLAGPNEQFF
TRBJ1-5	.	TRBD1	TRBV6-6	TGTGCCAGCAGTACTCGGACAGGGATAAGCAATCAGCCCCAGCATTTT	CASSTRTGISNQPQHF
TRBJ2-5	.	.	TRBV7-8	TGTGCCAGCAGGTCGACAGCGGGCATACAAGAGACCCAGTACTTC	CASRSTAGIQETQYF
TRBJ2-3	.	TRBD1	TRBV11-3	TGTGCCAGCACCAAGGGACAGGCCACAGATACGCAGTATTTT	CASTKGQATDTQYF
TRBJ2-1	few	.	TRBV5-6	TGTGCCAGCAGCTCCCCCTACTCGAGCTCCTACAATGAGCAGTTCTTC	CASSSPYSSSYNEQFF
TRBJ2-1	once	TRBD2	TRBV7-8	TGTGCCAGCAGCTCCGGGACTATTGAGCAGTTCTTC	CASSSGTIEQFF
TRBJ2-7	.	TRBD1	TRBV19	TGTGCCAGTAGTCACCGGGACAGGGTGTTGTACTTC	CASSHRDRVLYF
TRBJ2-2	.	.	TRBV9	TGTGCCAGCAGTGTCCAGGGTGCCACCGGGGAGCTGTTTTTT	CASSVQGATGELFF